This TCR beta chain was observed in a study of blood T cell repertoires in COVID-19. Study background: PBMCs, B-cell-depleted T cells, or T cells provided the cDNA or gDNA that made up the material.

The CDR3 is made up of 16 amino acids. Germline lookup yields CDR1 SGHNT and CDR2 YYREEE (reference sequence). Trimming took off 4 bases at V and 3 bases at J, with 16 bases between the two ends. Under the authors' procedure: Amplification with reference gene primers provided the estimates of nucleated cell counts. Some clones are missing from TCRdb's copy, which holds only in-frame ones; the method was immunoSEQ multiplex PCR. V, J and clone size are taken as reported in that table, and D and trimming were inferred from the DNA itself. Here the sample spans about 82,000 clones, 81% being singletons.

Sequenced input: peripheral blood. The sequence was obtained from a man older than 75 with acute or convalescent COVID-19. V is TRBV5-4 and J is TRBJ2-2; TRBD2 is a possible D gene (6 bases). Written as DNA, the CDR3 is TGTGCCAGCAGCGGAACTAGCCGATCCGACACCGGGGAGCTGTTTTTT. Protein product: CASSGTSRSDTGELFF.